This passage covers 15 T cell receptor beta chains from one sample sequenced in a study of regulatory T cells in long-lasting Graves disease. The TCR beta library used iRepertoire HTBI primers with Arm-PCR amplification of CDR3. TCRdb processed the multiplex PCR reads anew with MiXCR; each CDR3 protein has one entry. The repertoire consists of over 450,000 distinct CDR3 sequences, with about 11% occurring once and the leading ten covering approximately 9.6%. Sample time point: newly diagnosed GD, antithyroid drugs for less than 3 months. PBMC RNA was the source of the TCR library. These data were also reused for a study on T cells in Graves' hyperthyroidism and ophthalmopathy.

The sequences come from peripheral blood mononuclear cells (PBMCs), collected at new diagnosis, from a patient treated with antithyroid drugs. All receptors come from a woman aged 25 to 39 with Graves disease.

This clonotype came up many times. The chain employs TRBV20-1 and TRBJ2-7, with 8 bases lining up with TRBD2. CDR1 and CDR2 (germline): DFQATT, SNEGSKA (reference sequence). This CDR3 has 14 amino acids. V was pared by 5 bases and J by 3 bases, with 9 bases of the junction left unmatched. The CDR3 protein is CSAAAVAGIYEQYF. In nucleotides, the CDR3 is TGCAGTGCTGCCGCCGTAGCGGGGATCTACGAGCAGTACTTC.

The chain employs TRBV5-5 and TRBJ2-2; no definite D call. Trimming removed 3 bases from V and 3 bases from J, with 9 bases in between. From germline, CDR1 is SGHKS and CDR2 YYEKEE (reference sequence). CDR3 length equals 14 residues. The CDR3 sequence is CASSSVAHTGELFF. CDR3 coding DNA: TGTGCCAGCAGCTCGGTCGCGCACACCGGGGAGCTGTTTTTT.

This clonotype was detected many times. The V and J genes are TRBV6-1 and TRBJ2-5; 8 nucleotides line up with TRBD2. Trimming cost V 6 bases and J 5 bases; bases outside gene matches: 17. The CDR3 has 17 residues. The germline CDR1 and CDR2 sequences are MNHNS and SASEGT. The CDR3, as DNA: TGTGCCAGCAGGCCGACGCCCAGCGGGAGTGGTACGGAGACCCAGTACTTC. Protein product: CASRPTPSGSGTETQYF.

CDR3 region: CASSQVRMGELFF. CDR3 DNA sequence: TGCGCCAGCAGCCAAGTGCGGATGGGGGAGCTGTTTTTT. This sequence joins TRBV4-3 and TRBJ2-2; D is unresolved. The CDR3 contains 13 residues. V lost 1 base and J 8 bases, leaving 8 bases between the germline ends. CDR1 and CDR2 from the germline V gene are LGHNA and YSLEER.

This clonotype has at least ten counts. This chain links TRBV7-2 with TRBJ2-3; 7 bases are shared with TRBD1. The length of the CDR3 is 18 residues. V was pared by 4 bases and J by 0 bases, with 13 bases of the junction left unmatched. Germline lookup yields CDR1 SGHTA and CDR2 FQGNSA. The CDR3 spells CASSSRDSSFTSTDTQYF. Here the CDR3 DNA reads TGTGCCAGCAGCTCCCGGGACAGCTCCTTCACTAGCACAGATACGCAGTATTTT.

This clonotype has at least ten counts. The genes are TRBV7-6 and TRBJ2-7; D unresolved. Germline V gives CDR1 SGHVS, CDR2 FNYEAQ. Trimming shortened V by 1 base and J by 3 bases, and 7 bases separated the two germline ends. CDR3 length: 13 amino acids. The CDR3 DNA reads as TGTGCCAGCAGCTTAGGAAACAACTACGAGCAGTACTTC. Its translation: CASSLGNNYEQYF.

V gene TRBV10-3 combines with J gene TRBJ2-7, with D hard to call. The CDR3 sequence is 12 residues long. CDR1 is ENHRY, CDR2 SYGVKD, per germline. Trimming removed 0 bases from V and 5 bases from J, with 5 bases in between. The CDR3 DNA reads TGTGCCATCAGTGAGTCGATCCACGAGCAGTACTTC. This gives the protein CAISESIHEQYF.

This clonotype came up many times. CDR3: CASRRGTTWEQYF. Written as DNA, the CDR3 is TGTGCCAGCAGACGTGGGACCACCTGGGAGCAGTACTTC. The V and J genes are TRBV2 and TRBJ2-7, with D possibly called TRBD1 or TRBD2 (5 bases each). The V and J ends lost 6 bases and 7 bases respectively, with 16 bases between them. CDR3 length: 13 amino acids. Per the germline V gene, CDR1 is SNHLY and CDR2 is FYNNEI.

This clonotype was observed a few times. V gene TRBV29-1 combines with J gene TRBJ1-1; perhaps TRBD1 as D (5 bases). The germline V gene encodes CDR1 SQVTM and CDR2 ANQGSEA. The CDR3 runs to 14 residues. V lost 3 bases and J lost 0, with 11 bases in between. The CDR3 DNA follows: TGCAGCGTTGAGTCAGGGCGGTTGAACACTGAAGCTTTCTTT. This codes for CSVESGRLNTEAFF.

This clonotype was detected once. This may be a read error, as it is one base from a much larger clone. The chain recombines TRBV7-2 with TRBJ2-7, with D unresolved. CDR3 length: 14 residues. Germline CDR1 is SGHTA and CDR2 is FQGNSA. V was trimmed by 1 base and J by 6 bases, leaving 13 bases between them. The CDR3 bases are TGTGCCAGCAGCTTAGGCCAGAGAGCCCGCGAGCAGTACTTC. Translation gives CASSLGQRAREQYF.

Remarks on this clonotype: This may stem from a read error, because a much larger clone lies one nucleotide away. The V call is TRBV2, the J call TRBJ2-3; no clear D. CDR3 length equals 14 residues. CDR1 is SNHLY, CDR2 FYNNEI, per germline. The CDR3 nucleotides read TGTGCCAGCAGCTTTTATCAGTACGTGGATATGCAGTATTTT. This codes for CASSFYQYVDMQYF.

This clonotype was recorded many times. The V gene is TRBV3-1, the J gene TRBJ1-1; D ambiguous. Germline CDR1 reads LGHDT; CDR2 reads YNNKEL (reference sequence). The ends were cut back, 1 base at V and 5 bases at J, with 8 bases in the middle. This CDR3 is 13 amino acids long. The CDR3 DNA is TGTGCCAGCAGCCAAGTAAGTGGTACTGAAGCTTTCTTT. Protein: CASSQVSGTEAFF.

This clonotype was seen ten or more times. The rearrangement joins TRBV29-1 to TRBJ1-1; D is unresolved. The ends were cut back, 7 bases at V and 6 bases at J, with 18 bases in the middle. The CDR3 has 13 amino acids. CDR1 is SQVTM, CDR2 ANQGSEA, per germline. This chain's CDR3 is CSAVLNHVSEAFF. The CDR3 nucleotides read TGCAGCGCGGTCCTTAACCACGTCTCTGAAGCTTTCTTT.

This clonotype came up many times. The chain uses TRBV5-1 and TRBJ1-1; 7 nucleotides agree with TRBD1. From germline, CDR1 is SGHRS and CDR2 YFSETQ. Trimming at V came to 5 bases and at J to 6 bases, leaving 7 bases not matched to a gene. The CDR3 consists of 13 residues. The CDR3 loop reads CASRATGWSEAFF. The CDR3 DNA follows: TGCGCCAGCAGAGCGACAGGGTGGTCTGAAGCTTTCTTT.

The CDR3 loop is CASSYRAANTEAFF. Here the CDR3 DNA reads TGTGCCAGCAGTTACAGGGCGGCGAACACTGAAGCTTTCTTT. The chain carries TRBV6-2 or TRBV6-3 and TRBJ1-1; D remains ambiguous. The CDR3 has 14 amino acids. The V end was cut by 2 bases, the J end by 1 base, with 8 bases between. From germline, CDR1 is MNHEY and CDR2 SVGEGT.